This record covers a single T cell receptor beta chain. The data derive from a study of blood T cell repertoires in COVID-19. Trimming took off 4 bases at V and 5 bases at J, with 14 bases between the two ends. There are 14 residues in the CDR3. Germline loops: CDR1 SNHLY, CDR2 FYNNEI. The data were produced by immunoSEQ multiplex PCR, yet TCRdb's version contains in-frame clones alone and is incomplete. The table has under 400,000 clones, 90% seen once. The chain employs TRBV2 and TRBJ2-5, with D perhaps matching TRBD2 (6 bases). Sequenced: peripheral blood. The receptor was isolated from a man between 18 and 29 years old with active or convalescent COVID-19. The CDR3 region is CASSGAGYRETQYF. CDR3 in DNA: TGTGCCAGCAGTGGGGCGGGGTATCGGGAGACCCAGTACTTC.